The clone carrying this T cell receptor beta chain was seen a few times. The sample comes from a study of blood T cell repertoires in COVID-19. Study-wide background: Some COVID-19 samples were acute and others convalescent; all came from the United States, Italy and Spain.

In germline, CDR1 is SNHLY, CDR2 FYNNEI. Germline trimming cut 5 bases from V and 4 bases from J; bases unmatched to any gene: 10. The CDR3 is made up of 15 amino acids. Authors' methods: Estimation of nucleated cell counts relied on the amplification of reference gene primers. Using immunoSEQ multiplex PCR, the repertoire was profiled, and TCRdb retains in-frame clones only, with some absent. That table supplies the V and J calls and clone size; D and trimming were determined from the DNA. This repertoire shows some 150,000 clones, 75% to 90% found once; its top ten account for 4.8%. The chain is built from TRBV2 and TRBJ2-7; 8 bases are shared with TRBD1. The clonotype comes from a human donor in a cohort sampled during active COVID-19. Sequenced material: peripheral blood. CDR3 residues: CASSIRTGPEYEQYF. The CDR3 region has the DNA TGTGCCAGCAGTATCCGGACAGGGCCGGAATACGAGCAGTACTTC.